This TCR beta chain was documented in a study of T cells expressing NK-cell markers (dated by TCRdb to the early 2020s). For the wider study: Several donors provided sorted CD3+CD56+NKG2C+, CD3+CD56+NKG2C- and CD3+CD56-NKG2C+ T-cell subsets, whose TCR beta-chain repertoires were profiled. Among the eight sequenced donors, seven were HCMV-seropositive and one was HCMV-seronegative. Randomly selected healthy volunteers, three men and five women, were used as the eight sequenced donors. The libraries were sequenced on Illumina HiSeq 2000/2500, MiSeq or NextSeq, producing 2 x 150 bp reads.

The CDR3 contains 12 residues, cysteine and phenylalanine counted. No coding sequence is recorded. CDR1 is given as ENHRY and CDR2 as SYGVKD, both from the germline V gene. Sequencing was performed on an Illumina HiSeq 2000. TCR beta cDNA libraries were made by 5'RACE template switching that added a universal primer site and unique molecular identifiers. cDNA synthesis was primed from the TCR beta constant segment and was followed by two successive PCR amplification steps. On the authors' methods: MIGEC was used to demultiplex reads and group reads by UMI, and MiTCR was used to assemble and quantify clonotypes. To remove erroneous sequences, TCR cDNA sequences were retained only when supported by two or more reads. The tcR package was used for downstream repertoire analysis, and clonotypes were matched between fractions using CDR3 nucleotide sequence together with V segment. VDJmatch was used to annotate antigen specificity against VDJdb, with one amino acid substitution in CDR3 permitted. One entry per CDR3 protein sequence results from the TCRdb reprocessing of the reads, with DNA left out. TCRdb, not the authors, supplied the V and J calls. The sample has a few hundred thousand distinct CDR3 sequences on record. Of the sample, roughly 3.5% falls within the top ten clones.

With regard to this clonotype: Its antigen has not been determined.

HCMV-specific IgG was detected in serum with a commercial ELISA kit to determine HCMV serostatus. Ficoll density gradient centrifugation was used to isolate peripheral blood mononuclear cells from blood. Beyond this particular receptor, the publication reports: Those dominant clonotypes were again the most abundant among CD3+CD56-NKG2C+ cells in a handful of donors, at about 28.3-60.1%. For over five donors, the dominant CD3+CD56+NKG2C+ clonotypes were among the top 10 CD8+ clonotypes and accounted for about 1.0-7.5% of CD8+ T cells. Whether the expanded NKG2C-expressing T cell clones were specific for HCMV antigens was left unclear.

Sequences were obtained from blood T cells: a sorted CD56 or NKG2C T cell subset, CD4+ or CD8+ T cells, or bulk PBMC T cells (not recorded which). The TCR originated in a man between 18 and 35 years old in good health. Donor details come from another sample of the same person, matched by shared clones. The chain employs TRBV10-3 and TRBJ2-7; TCRdb returns TRBD2, unconfirmable since there is no DNA. The encoded CDR3 is CAISVGENEQYF.